This T cell receptor (beta chain) is drawn from a study of CD8+CD57+ T cells in acquired aplastic anemia. TCR beta VDJ combinations and CDR3 sequences were profiled from genomic DNA. TCRdb re-analysed the reads in MiXCR, keeping a single row per CDR3 protein. Among about 200,000 distinct CDR3 sequences listed, about 60% were seen once. V shed 5 bases, J shed 2 bases, and the junction held 6 bases outside the gene matches. Germline loops: CDR1 DFQATT, CDR2 SNEGSKA (reference sequence). The CDR3 totals 15 residues. Before being chosen for sequencing, patients had shown CD8+CD57+ cell expansion by flow cytometry.

The sample taken for sequencing was sorted CD4+, CD8+, or CD8+CD57+ T cells (not recorded which) from PBMCs. The genes are TRBV20-1 and TRBJ2-1; 10 nucleotides agree with TRBD1. The receptor's source is a human donor with aplastic anemia. In DNA form, the CDR3 reads TGCAGTGCTGGGGTCGGGACAGGGGCCTACAATGAGCAGTTCTTC. This sequence encodes CSAGVGTGAYNEQFF.